The rows below give T cell receptor beta chains drawn from one sample of a study of ipilimumab plus nivolumab after autologous stem cell transplantation. Assay: immunoSEQ multiplex PCR; the TCRdb copy retains only in-frame clones and omits some. The sample includes approximately 80,000 clones, 83% of them seen just once. The sample was PBMCs, taken in a trial of ipilimumab plus nivolumab as post-transplant consolidation. These receptors all stem from a male donor with diffuse large B-cell lymphoma. The CDR3 runs from the conserved cysteine through the conserved F or W. Fields, in order: J gene, clone size, V gene, D gene, CDR3 protein, CDR3 DNA. The D gene is left open where the match is weak. The size field is filled for only some rows; it gives once, few, many or a size class.

TRBJ1-2 NA TRBV30 NA CAWSAIYGGLYGYTF TGTGCCTGGAGTGCAATTTACGGGGGGCTCTATGGCTACACCTTC
TRBJ1-4 once TRBV6-5 TRBD1 CASSRNRGKEKLFF TGTGCCAGCAGCCGGAACAGGGGGAAAGAAAAACTGTTTTTT
TRBJ1-1 NA TRBV7-9 TRBD1 CASSLGQGAATEAFF TGTGCCAGCAGCCTGGGACAGGGGGCGGCCACTGAAGCTTTCTTT
TRBJ2-5 NA TRBV6-1 NA CASSVISASETQYF TGTGCCAGCAGTGTTATTAGCGCTTCTGAGACCCAGTACTTC
TRBJ1-5 NA TRBV6-1 NA CASSELWGGQPQHF TGTGCCAGCAGTGAATTATGGGGGGGTCAGCCCCAGCATTTT
TRBJ1-1 NA TRBV2 NA CASSVQPVTEAFF TGTGCCAGCAGTGTACAGCCGGTGACTGAAGCTTTCTTT
TRBJ1-1 NA TRBV7-2 TRBD1 CASSSQAFRGSEAFF TGTGCCAGCAGCTCTCAGGCGTTCAGGGGGTCTGAAGCTTTCTTT
TRBJ1-5 once TRBV2 TRBD1 CASHPGTAYGNQPQHF TGTGCCAGTCACCCTGGGACAGCGTACGGCAATCAGCCCCAGCATTTT
TRBJ1-3 NA TRBV11-2 NA CASSPDRARGNTIYF TGTGCCAGCAGCCCGGACCGCGCTCGGGGAAACACCATATATTTT
TRBJ1-4 once TRBV11-2 NA CASSSRNRGQRNEKLFF TGTGCCAGCAGCTCACGGAACCGGGGACAAAGAAATGAAAAACTGTTTTTT
TRBJ2-3 NA TRBV7-9 TRBD2 CASSQTSGGTDTQYF TGTGCCAGCAGCCAGACTAGCGGGGGCACAGATACGCAGTATTTT
TRBJ1-1 few TRBV21-1 NA CASSFPLRVPRLAFF TGTGCCAGCAGCTTTCCCCTCCGGGTCCCTCGTCTCGCTTTCTTT
TRBJ2-7 NA TRBV7-2 NA CASSSILRDEQYF TGTGCCAGCTCTTCGATCTTAAGGGACGAGCAGTACTTC
TRBJ2-5 NA TRBV5-8 NA CASSRGSGLEETQYF TGTGCCAGCAGCCGGGGGTCTGGACTCGAAGAGACCCAGTACTTC
TRBJ1-1 NA TRBV18 TRBD1 CASSPGQGVNTEAFF TGTGCCAGCTCTCCGGGACAGGGGGTTAACACTGAAGCTTTCTTT
TRBJ2-3 NA TRBV19 TRBD2 CASRGTSGKLRTDTQYF TGTGCCAGTAGGGGGACTAGCGGGAAACTAAGGACAGATACGCAGTATTTT
TRBJ2-5 NA TRBV29-1 TRBD2 CSITGTSGVSQYF TGCAGCATAACCGGGACTAGCGGGGTGTCCCAGTACTTC
TRBJ2-1 NA TRBV7-2 TRBD2 CASSLGSAGGHHEQFF TGTGCCAGCAGCTTAGGTTCGGCGGGGGGGCATCACGAGCAGTTCTTC
TRBJ1-1 NA TRBV4-1 TRBD1 CASSQDGVGRTGGTEAFF TGCGCCAGCAGCCAAGACGGGGTTGGGAGGACAGGGGGTACTGAAGCTTTCTTT
TRBJ2-1 NA TRBV4-2 NA CASSQYYTAVGEQFF TGTGCCAGCAGCCAATACTATACCGCTGTCGGTGAGCAGTTCTTC
TRBJ1-4 NA TRBV10-1 NA CASIFTPLTQTSREKLFF TGCGCCAGCATTTTTACCCCTCTTACTCAGACCTCGCGGGAAAAACTGTTTTTT
TRBJ1-3 NA TRBV5-1 NA CASSLGVAYQNTIYF TGCGCCAGCAGCTTGGGTGTTGCCTACCAGAACACCATATATTTT
TRBJ1-4 NA TRBV2 NA CASNPLPGEKLFF TGTGCCAGCAACCCACTCCCCGGGGAAAAACTGTTTTTT
TRBJ2-1 NA TRBV18 TRBD1 CASSQGQADYNEQFF TGTGCCAGCTCACAGGGACAGGCAGACTACAATGAGCAGTTCTTC
TRBJ1-5 NA TRBV6-5 NA CASSYSRGQPQHF TGTGCCAGCAGTTACTCGCGTGGTCAGCCCCAGCATTTT
TRBJ2-1 few TRBV29-1 NA CSKPALSPYNEQFF TGCAGCAAACCGGCCTTAAGCCCCTACAATGAGCAGTTCTTC
TRBJ2-7 few TRBV5-1 NA CASSLDGSGLASYEQYF TGCGCCAGCAGCTTGGACGGCTCGGGGCTTGCGAGCTACGAGCAGTACTTC
TRBJ1-3 once TRBV5-4 NA CASSRSDRAGNTIYF TGTGCCAGCAGCCGTAGCGACAGAGCTGGAAACACCATATATTTT
TRBJ1-6 NA TRBV4-2 TRBD1 CASSPTAWTGGLTPLHF TGTGCCAGCAGCCCAACCGCTTGGACAGGGGGCCTTACACCCCTCCACTTT
TRBJ1-2 once TRBV27 TRBD1 CASSRTRTGSLYGYTF TGTGCCAGCAGTCGCACCCGGACAGGCAGCCTTTATGGCTACACCTTC
TRBJ1-4 NA TRBV29-1 NA CSVASGREKLFF TGCAGCGTGGCTTCTGGGAGAGAAAAACTGTTTTTT
TRBJ2-5 once TRBV7-9 TRBD1 CASSLGGQTQETQYF TGTGCCAGCAGCTTAGGGGGACAGACCCAAGAGACCCAGTACTTC
TRBJ2-2 NA TRBV19 NA CASKETLPNTGELFF TGTGCCAGCAAAGAGACCCTACCGAACACCGGGGAGCTGTTTTTT
TRBJ2-6 NA TRBV5-3 TRBD1 CARSSGTGILSGANVLTF TGTGCCAGAAGCTCCGGGACAGGGATTCTCTCTGGGGCCAACGTCCTGACTTTC
TRBJ1-1 NA TRBV2 TRBD1 CASRGLEGAQGPNTEAFF TGTGCCAGCAGGGGACTAGAGGGGGCTCAAGGGCCGAACACTGAAGCTTTCTTT
TRBJ1-1 NA TRBV5-1 NA CASRSTANTEAFF TGCGCCAGCAGATCAACAGCGAACACTGAAGCTTTCTTT
TRBJ2-7 NA TRBV6-1 TRBD1 CASSDGTGFNHEQYF TGTGCCAGCAGTGACGGGACAGGGTTCAACCACGAGCAGTACTTC
TRBJ1-4 NA TRBV19 NA CASSILGGDEKLFF TGTGCCAGTAGTATTTTAGGAGGAGATGAAAAACTGTTTTTT
TRBJ2-7 NA TRBV7-2 TRBD1 CASTIQGASYEQYF TGTGCCAGCACCATACAGGGGGCCTCCTACGAGCAGTACTTC
TRBJ2-1 NA TRBV19 TRBD2 CASSYGLAGDEQFF TGTGCCAGTAGCTATGGACTAGCGGGTGATGAGCAGTTCTTC
TRBJ2-1 NA TRBV6-5 TRBD1 CATADRAGEQFF TGTGCCACCGCGGACAGGGCCGGTGAGCAGTTCTTC
TRBJ2-3 NA TRBV19 NA CASSMGPETDTQYF TGTGCCAGTAGTATGGGACCTGAGACAGATACGCAGTATTTT
TRBJ1-2 few TRBV18 NA CASSPQGIEPYGYTF TGTGCCAGCTCCCCACAGGGAATTGAACCCTATGGCTACACCTTC